This T cell receptor beta chain is drawn from a study of persistence of HIV-infected CD4 T cells. Study background: Isolated cells were CMV- and HIV-1 Gag-responding CD4+ T cells. Broader study findings: Proviral oligoclonality tracked with TCR oligoclonality within the same sorted cells. Antigen-responding cells were enriched for degenerate expanded CDR3beta sequences. Compared with CD3/CD28-stimulated cells, CMV- and Gag-responding cells showed lower TCRbeta richness.

Sequencing used immunoSEQ version 4 in survey mode. Generated by immunoSEQ multiplex PCR, the TCRdb table keeps only in-frame clones and is missing some. The sample shows 30,000 or so clones, roughly four fifths of them seen only once. An overlapping HIV-1 Gag peptide pool stimulated these cells at about 1 ug/peptide/mL. CD40L/CD69 double-negative CD45RO-high memory CD4+ T cells were collected. Details on this clone: Its matching antigen is unknown.

This TCR derives from an adult woman with HIV who was CMV-seropositive. Here the sequenced sample was CD4+ T cells sorted from PBMCs after 18-hour stimulation, taken from a patient who received antiretroviral therapy.

The CDR3 reads CAISDVGTGHGYTF. The CDR3 bases are TGTGCCATCAGTGATGTTGGGACAGGGCATGGCTACACCTTC. The rearrangement links TRBV10-3 to TRBJ1-2, with 9 bases lining up with TRBD1. CDR3 length: 14 residues. Germline values: CDR1 ENHRY, CDR2 SYGVKD. J was trimmed by 6 bases and V by 3 bases; bases with no gene match: 5.